The 25 T cell receptor beta chains below all came from one sample that was sequenced in a study of T cell responses to AZD1222 COVID-19 vaccine. Repertoires were generated with immunoSEQ multiplex PCR, while TCRdb's copy carries only in-frame clones and drops some. The data show roughly 150,000 clones, with 85% to 95% seen just once and around 5.1% held by the top ten. This specimen was peripheral blood, taken on day 0 of AZD1222 vaccination. The receptors shown here come from an adult in good health.

The V and J genes are TRBV6-5 and TRBJ2-2; no definite D call. CDR3 length: 15 residues. Germline V gives CDR1 MNHEY, CDR2 SVGAGI. Trimming removed 0 bases from V and 5 bases from J, with 10 bases in between. In DNA form, the CDR3 reads TGTGCCAGCAGTTACTCGAGGCGGACGACCGGGGAGCTGTTTTTT. This sequence encodes CASSYSRRTTGELFF.

In its sample, this clone was seen once. The gene calls are TRBV2 and TRBJ1-3, with D possibly being TRBD1 (5 bases). V dropped 2 bases and J dropped 0 bases, with 8 bases sitting between them. The CDR3 extends over 15 amino acids. Germline values: CDR1 SNHLY, CDR2 FYNNEI. CDR3 nucleotide sequence: TGTGCCAGCAGTGAAAGGGGTGCCTCTGGAAACACCATATATTTT. Its translation is CASSERGASGNTIYF.

This CDR3 reads CASSQPGGGTEKLFF. The DNA for the CDR3 is TGTGCCAGCTCACAACCCGGAGGGGGGACTGAAAAACTGTTTTTT. The genes are TRBV18 and TRBJ1-4; tentatively, D is TRBD1 (6 bases). CDR1 is KGHSH and CDR2 is LQKENI in the germline V gene. This CDR3 region has 15 residues. V dropped 4 bases and J dropped 7 bases, with 16 bases sitting between them. Full variable domain (missing parts from reference TRBV18 and TRBJ1-4): NAGVMQNPRHLVRRRGQEARLRCSPMKGHSHVYWYRQLPEEGLKFMVYLQKENIIDESGMPKERFSAEFPKEGPSILRIQQVVRGDSAAYFCASSQPGGGTEKLFFGSGTQLSVL.

The chain has TRBV19 and TRBJ1-1, with TRBD1 as a possible D gene (6 bases). Per the germline V gene, CDR1 is LNHDA and CDR2 is SQIVND (reference sequence). This CDR3 has 16 amino acids. V was trimmed by 5 bases and J by 1 base, leaving 17 bases between them. The CDR3 reads CASSSLQGEGNTEAFF. For the CDR3, the DNA is TGTGCCAGTAGTTCCCTACAGGGAGAGGGGAACACTGAAGCTTTCTTT.

The V gene is TRBV5-5, the J gene TRBJ2-7, with 8 bases identical to TRBD2. V lost 3 bases, J lost 0 bases, and 8 bases stayed unmatched. The CDR3 is 16 residues long. The V gene's germline CDR1 is SGHKS and CDR2 YYEKEE (reference sequence). CDR3 sequence reads: CASSSGWGTSSYEQYF. For the CDR3, the DNA is TGTGCCAGCAGCTCGGGGTGGGGGACTAGCTCCTACGAGCAGTACTTC.

The rearrangement joins TRBV10-3 to TRBJ1-4; 7 bases align to TRBD1. Per germline, CDR1 ENHRY and CDR2 SYGVKD. The CDR3 sequence is 16 residues long. V lost 11 bases, J lost 1 base, and 13 bases stayed unmatched. CDR3 sequence (DNA): TGTGCCGCCTCGAGCAGGGGGGGAGTAACTAATGAAAAACTGTTTTTT. Translated, it gives CAASSRGGVTNEKLFF.

This chain joins TRBV18 and TRBJ2-5, with no clear D. Trimming left V 3 bases short and J 5 bases short, with 13 bases between. This CDR3 contains 14 residues. CDR1 is KGHSH, CDR2 LQKENI, per germline. The CDR3 nucleotides are TGTGCCAGCTCACCCTATAGGTCTCGGGAGACCCAGTACTTC. Translated: CASSPYRSRETQYF.

The chain is built from TRBV4-3 and TRBJ1-1; D possibly corresponds to TRBD1 (6 bases). The ends were cut back, 5 bases at V and 3 bases at J, with 16 bases in the middle. The CDR3 is made up of 15 amino acids. Germline loops: CDR1 LGHNA, CDR2 YSLEER. The CDR3 loop reads CASSAEQGWHTEAFF. CDR3 DNA: TGCGCCAGCAGCGCGGAACAGGGTTGGCACACTGAAGCTTTCTTT.

This clone was detected once. The chain joins TRBV6-4 to TRBJ2-1; tentatively, D is TRBD1 or TRBD2 (6 bases each). Trimming took off 3 bases at V and 8 bases at J, with 14 bases between the two ends. The V gene's germline CDR1 is MRHNA and CDR2 SNTAGT. The CDR3 is made up of 14 amino acids. CDR3 nucleotides: TGTGCCAGCAGTGAGGGGGGCCGGAGTGATGAGCAGTTCTTC. It yields the protein CASSEGGRSDEQFF.

This rearrangement joins TRBV4-2 to TRBJ2-5; the match to TRBD2 covers 7 bases. This CDR3 spans 16 amino acids. J was trimmed by 5 bases and V by 0 bases; bases with no gene match: 9. Germline V gene data show CDR1 as LGHNA and CDR2 as YNFKEQ. The CDR3 DNA reads as TGTGCCAGCAGCCAAGACGTTTTGATAGCGGGCGAGACCCAGTACTTC. Amino acid sequence: CASSQDVLIAGETQYF.

Of note for this clone: Within the sample, other DNA sequences also encode this same CDR3. V gene TRBV12-3 or TRBV12-4 combines with J gene TRBJ1-2; D is unresolved. The V gene lost 3 bases and the J gene lost 4 bases, with 9 bases spanning the gap. This CDR3 has 13 amino acids. DNA of the CDR3: TGTGCCAGCAGTTTTGGACGGGGCTATGGCTACACCTTC. Translating it yields CASSFGRGYGYTF.

J is TRBJ2-7 and V is TRBV4-3, with D tentatively TRBD1 or TRBD2 (5 bases each). The CDR3 totals 16 residues. V was clipped by 0 bases and J by 5 bases, with 17 bases between them. Germline values: CDR1 LGHNA, CDR2 YSLEER. DNA of the CDR3: TGCGCCAGCAGCCAAGATGGGGGTATTTCCTACGACGAGCAGTACTTC. Its translation: CASSQDGGISYDEQYF.

CDR3 in amino acids: CASRPPGVSYNEQFF. The CDR3, as DNA: TGTGCCAGCAGACCACCGGGAGTCTCCTACAATGAGCAGTTCTTC. The gene calls are TRBV7-2 and TRBJ2-1, with a possible D match to TRBD2 (6 bases). Germline CDR1 and CDR2: SGHTA and FQGNSA. The CDR3 is 15 residues long. Trimming pared 6 bases from V and 0 bases from J, leaving 12 bases between.

The chain combines TRBV10-3 with TRBJ1-1; D possibly corresponds to TRBD1 (5 bases). V was pared by 4 bases and J by 1 base, with 10 bases between. The CDR3 consists of 14 residues. Germline CDR1 ENHRY, CDR2 SYGVKD. The CDR3 sequence is CAISGVQGNTEAFF. CDR3 nucleotide sequence: TGTGCCATCAGTGGCGTCCAGGGGAACACTGAAGCTTTCTTT.

J is TRBJ2-1 and V is TRBV7-9; TRBD2 matches at 12 bases. Losses at the gene ends were 6 bases for V and 4 bases for J; bases not matched to a gene: 4. The CDR3 runs to 15 residues. Per germline, CDR1 SEHNR and CDR2 FQNEAQ (reference sequence). CDR3 loop: CASSWTSGAYNEQFF. CDR3 coding DNA: TGTGCCAGCAGTTGGACTAGCGGGGCATACAATGAGCAGTTCTTC.

The gene calls are TRBV27 and TRBJ1-6; the D is unclear. Germline V gene lookup returns CDR1 MNHEY and CDR2 SMNVEV (reference sequence). This CDR3 region has 12 residues. V dropped 3 bases and J dropped 9 bases, with 6 bases sitting between them. CDR3 nucleotide sequence: TGTGCCAGCAGTTTCGGAACTTCACCCCTCCACTTT. Translated: CASSFGTSPLHF.

J is TRBJ2-7 and V is TRBV18, with 9 bases matching TRBD2. V shed 6 bases, J shed 0 bases, and the junction held 15 bases outside the gene matches. In germline, CDR1 is KGHSH, CDR2 LQKENI. The CDR3 is 18 amino acids. CDR3: CASSIKTRSGRSSYEQYF. Here the CDR3 DNA reads TGTGCCAGCTCGATAAAGACGAGAAGCGGGAGGAGCTCCTACGAGCAGTACTTC.

This sequence joins TRBV14 and TRBJ1-2, with D possibly matching TRBD1 (5 bases). CDR1 and CDR2 from the germline V gene are SGHDN and FVKESK. Trimming took off 4 bases at V and 4 bases at J, with 10 bases between the two ends. This CDR3 is built from 13 residues. The DNA for the CDR3 is TGTGCCAGCAGCCTAAGGGGCGCCTATGGCTACACCTTC. Residues: CASSLRGAYGYTF.

The chain couples TRBV19 to TRBJ2-7; D is perhaps TRBD2 (6 bases). CDR3 length equals 18 residues. Germline assignment: CDR1 LNHDA and CDR2 SQIVND (reference sequence). Trimming took off 9 bases at V and 3 bases at J, with 30 bases between the two ends. The CDR3 DNA follows: TGTGCCAGCTCCATTATCCCCCCCTTGTACGGGGGTAACTACGAGCAGTACTTC. Its protein is CASSIIPPLYGGNYEQYF.

The CDR3 region is CSARTGEKLFF. The CDR3 region has the DNA TGCAGCGCAAGGACAGGGGAAAAACTGTTTTTT. The rearrangement links TRBV29-1 to TRBJ1-4; 8 nucleotides agree with TRBD1. The germline gives CDR1 SQVTM, CDR2 ANQGSEA. The CDR3 runs 11 residues. V shed 7 bases, J shed 8 bases, and the junction held 3 bases outside the gene matches.

This chain joins TRBV18 and TRBJ2-2, with 7 positions matching TRBD1. Germline V gene data show CDR1 as KGHSH and CDR2 as LQKENI. The V and J ends lost 6 bases and 5 bases, in that order; junction bases with no gene match: 3. The CDR3 spans 13 residues. The CDR3 loop is CASSRTGTGELFF. CDR3 in DNA: TGTGCCAGCTCCCGGACAGGTACCGGGGAGCTGTTTTTT.

V gene TRBV7-6 combines with J gene TRBJ2-5; D is possibly TRBD2 (6 bases). V was pared by 6 bases and J by 3 bases, with 14 bases between. The CDR3 is 14 amino acids. Germline V gene data show CDR1 as SGHVS and CDR2 as FNYEAQ. DNA for the CDR3: TGTGCCAGCAGGTCTACGGGAGCGGAAGAGACCCAGTACTTC. Amino acids: CASRSTGAEETQYF.

The chain links TRBV4-3 to TRBJ1-6; TRBD1 agrees at 8 bases. The CDR3 spans 14 residues. V lost 2 bases to trimming and J lost 10 bases; unmatched junction nucleotides: 4. Germline V gene data show CDR1 as LGHNA and CDR2 as YSLEER. The CDR3 sequence: CASSQHRQGSPLHF. DNA for the CDR3: TGCGCCAGCAGCCAACACCGACAGGGGTCACCCCTCCACTTT.

V is TRBV7-2 and J is TRBJ1-1; no definite D call. The CDR3 covers 11 residues. V shed 3 bases and J shed 8 bases, with 7 bases lying between them. Germline V gene lookup returns CDR1 SGHTA and CDR2 FQGNSA. The CDR3 DNA reads as TGTGCCAGCAGCTTTTTAAGCGAAGCTTTCTTT. Its translation is CASSFLSEAFF.

The gene calls are TRBV6-2 or TRBV6-3 and TRBJ2-7, with D possibly being TRBD1 (5 bases). CDR3 size: 15 residues. V gave up 1 base and J gave up 2 bases, with 12 bases separating them. Germline V CDR1 and CDR2: MNHEY, SVGEGT. CDR3 amino acids: CASSYFRARPYEQYF. The CDR3 DNA sequence: TGTGCCAGCAGTTACTTCAGGGCCCGACCCTACGAGCAGTACTTC.